Listed below are T cell receptor beta chains from one sample, sequenced in a study of siplizumab effects on memory and regulatory T cells. Assay used: immunoSEQ multiplex PCR; TCRdb lists only in-frame clones, some missing. The sample has some 63,000 clones; about 96% are singletons. Sequences were obtained from naive CD8+ T cells sorted from blood. The receptors stem from a human donor in good health. The CDR3 runs from the conserved cysteine through the conserved F or W. A D gene is named only where the DNA matches it firmly. Not every row has a clone size; where given, it reads once, few, many or a size class.

cdr3_length,j_call,clone_size,d_call,v_call,cdr3_nt,cdr3_aa
15,TRBJ1-3,once,-,TRBV4-1,TGCGCCAGCAGCCAAGGTGACTACTCTGGAAACACCATATATTTT,CASSQGDYSGNTIYF
15,TRBJ2-1,-,-,TRBV6-6,TGTGCCAGCAGTTACGGCAGGGCGAATATTGGGATGTGGTTCTTC,CASSYGRANIGMWFF
15,TRBJ2-7,-,TRBD1,TRBV29-1,TGCAGCGTTGAAGATCCGGACAGGGGTTCTCGCGAGCAGTACTTC,CSVEDPDRGSREQYF
13,TRBJ1-6,-,TRBD1,TRBV30,TGTGCCGGAGAACAGGGGGCGGGTTCACCCCTCCACTTT,CAGEQGAGSPLHF
10,TRBJ2-3,-,-,TRBV9,TGTGCCAGCCCGGGGGATACGCAGTATTTT,CASPGDTQYF
19,TRBJ2-1,-,TRBD2,TRBV6-1,TGTGCCAGCAGTGGGGTAGGACTAGCGGGGCCCCCCTCCTACAATGAGCAGTTCTTC,CASSGVGLAGPPSYNEQFF
15,TRBJ2-3,once,-,TRBV4-1,TGCGCCAGCAGCCAAGATGGGATTCCCACAGATACGCAGTATTTT,CASSQDGIPTDTQYF
16,TRBJ2-1,-,-,TRBV27,TGTGCCAGCAGTCCAGTGATCTCGAGCTCCTACAATGAGCAGTTCTTC,CASSPVISSSYNEQFF
15,TRBJ1-5,-,-,TRBV19,TGTGCCAGTAGTATTGGGGGTAGTTTGAGTCAGCCCCAGCATTTT,CASSIGGSLSQPQHF
13,TRBJ1-2,-,-,TRBV7-9,TGTGCCAGCAGTTACCCATCCTCCTATGGCTACACCTTC,CASSYPSSYGYTF
14,TRBJ1-5,-,-,TRBV27,TGTGCCAGCAGTTTAAGGGCAGCGGGACAGCCCCAGCATTTT,CASSLRAAGQPQHF
14,TRBJ2-4,-,TRBD2,TRBV9,TGTGCCAGCAGCGCCTTGGGAGGGGAAAACATTCAGTACTTC,CASSALGGENIQYF
14,TRBJ1-5,once,-,TRBV9,TGTGCCAGCACGGCCGTCGCGAAAGATCAGCCCCAGCATTTT,CASTAVAKDQPQHF
13,TRBJ1-2,once,TRBD1,TRBV6-5,TGTGCCAGCAGTCTGACAGGGGGCTATGGCTACACCTTC,CASSLTGGYGYTF
13,TRBJ1-6,-,-,TRBV6-5,TGTGCCAGCAGTTACTCTGGGGAGGCACCCCTCCACTTT,CASSYSGEAPLHF
18,TRBJ2-1,-,TRBD1,TRBV4-3,TGCGCCAGCAGCCAAGATGAGATAGGGGGCTTCTCCTACAATGAGCAGTTCTTC,CASSQDEIGGFSYNEQFF
15,TRBJ2-4,-,-,TRBV25-1,TGTGCCAGCGAAACAGGGAGACTAGCCAAAAACATTCAGTACTTC,CASETGRLAKNIQYF
15,TRBJ1-3,-,-,TRBV7-6,TGTGCCAGCAGCTTATTTGGGGCGTCGGGAAACACCATATATTTT,CASSLFGASGNTIYF
13,TRBJ2-7,-,-,TRBV27,TGTGCCACCTCATACGGTTCGCCCAACGAGCAGTACTTC,CATSYGSPNEQYF
16,TRBJ2-7,-,TRBD1,TRBV4-1,TGCGCCAGCAGCCAAGAAATCCAGGGGGCTTTTTACGAGCAGTACTTC,CASSQEIQGAFYEQYF